The clone carrying this T cell receptor beta chain came up many times. The source of the sample is a study of blood T cell repertoires in COVID-19. As for the study in general: Sites across the United States, Italy and Spain contributed samples from acute and convalescent COVID-19. PBMCs, B-cell-depleted T cells, or T cells were the source of the cDNA or gDNA that made up the material.

Germline CDR1 and CDR2: SGHAT and FQNNGV. V dropped 5 bases and J dropped 10 bases, with 20 bases sitting between them. The CDR3 runs to 14 residues. Authors' analysis steps: The assay estimated nucleated cells by amplifying reference gene primers. This table comes from immunoSEQ multiplex PCR, and its TCRdb copy is limited to in-frame clones, with some not included. From that table come the V and J calls and clone size; the DNA was used to work out D and trimming. The sample shows 120,000 or so clones, around 70% of them seen only once. Sequencing was carried out using peripheral blood. V gene TRBV11-2 combines with J gene TRBJ1-1; D remains ambiguous. This sequence was found in a man aged 60 to 75 with acute or convalescent COVID-19. The CDR3 bases are TGTGCCAGCAGCCGAATCATAGGAGGGCCCTCAGCTTTCTTT. It codes for CASSRIIGGPSAFF.